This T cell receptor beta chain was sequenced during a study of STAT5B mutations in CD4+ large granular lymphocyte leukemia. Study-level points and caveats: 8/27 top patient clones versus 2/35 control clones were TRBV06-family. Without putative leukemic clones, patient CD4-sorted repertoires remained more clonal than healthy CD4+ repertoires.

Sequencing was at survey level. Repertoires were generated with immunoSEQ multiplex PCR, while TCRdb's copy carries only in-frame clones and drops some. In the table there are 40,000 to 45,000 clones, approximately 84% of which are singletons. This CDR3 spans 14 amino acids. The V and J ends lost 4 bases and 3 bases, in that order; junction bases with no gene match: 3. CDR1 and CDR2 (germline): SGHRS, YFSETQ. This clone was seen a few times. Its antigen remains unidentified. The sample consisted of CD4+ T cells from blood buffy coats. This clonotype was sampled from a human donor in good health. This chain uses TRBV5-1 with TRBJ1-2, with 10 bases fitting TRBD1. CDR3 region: CASSQDRGDYGYTF. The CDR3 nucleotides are TGCGCCAGCAGCCAGGACAGGGGGGACTATGGCTACACCTTC.